This T cell receptor (beta chain) was captured in a study of T-cell reconstitution after alpha-beta-depleted transplantation in children. This clonotype showed up just a few times. There are 13 residues in the CDR3. Trimming stripped 2 bases from V and 7 bases from J, with 11 bases between. The V gene's germline CDR1 is KGHDR and CDR2 SFDVKD. Unique molecular identifiers were built into the TCRbeta library. MiXCR, run by TCRdb on the PCR reads, gives a single entry per CDR3 protein. This sample has some 600,000 distinct CDR3 sequences, with approximately 12% found just once. The chain combines TRBV24-1 with TRBJ2-7; D not resolved. The clonotype was recovered from a male patient under 18 who had a stem cell transplant for acute myeloid leukemia, so the T cells may come from the graft donor. This sample comprised PBMCs, mostly from graft donor cells, obtained 360 days after TCRalphabeta/CD19-depleted stem cell transplant. In nucleotides, the CDR3 is TGTGCCACCAGTGATTGGGCTACCAGGGAGCAGTACTTC. Translated: CATSDWATREQYF.